What follows is one TCR beta chain and its context. CDR1 and CDR2 (germline): MNHEY, SMNVEV (reference sequence). With 8 bases removed from V and 7 bases from J, the gap between germline ends came to 15 bases. The CDR3 has 13 residues. These data belong to a study of CD8 T cells in Susac syndrome. A quantity of 0.5 to 1 ug RNA underwent reverse transcription using random hexamers. By means of immunoSEQ multiplex PCR, TCR beta CDR3 spanning 54 Vbeta and 13 Jbeta underwent amplification. One entry per CDR3 protein results from TCRdb running MiXCR on the immunoSEQ multiplex PCR reads. This sample has 120,000 to 150,000 distinct CDR3 sequences; approximately 95% occur once, and the top ten carry about 0.26%.

The receptor was derived from a human donor in good health. J is TRBJ1-5 and V is TRBV27; no clear D. The material sequenced was CD8+ T cells from PBMCs. The CDR3 is CASSKDGGQPQHF. For the CDR3, the DNA is TGTGCCAGCTCCAAAGACGGCGGGCAGCCCCAGCATTTT.